This T cell receptor beta chain was found in a study of T cell repertoires in cytomegalovirus infection. TCRdb redid the calling of the reads with MiXCR, one entry per CDR3 protein. The sample holds 450,000 to 550,000 distinct CDR3 sequences, approximately 16% seen once. The CDR3 spans 16 residues. V was clipped by 1 base and J by 4 bases, with 16 bases between them. Germline V lookup: CDR1 MNHNS, CDR2 SASEGT. The sample was CD8+ T cells from PBMCs. The V and J genes are TRBV6-1 and TRBJ1-1; TRBD1 might be the D (6 bases). This clonotype originated in a human donor in good health (CMV status not recorded). Some clones in this sample may be carry-over from other donors' samples. For the CDR3, the DNA is TGTGCCAGCAGTGAAGTTGGTCTGGGGGCGGTCACTGAAGCTTTCTTT. Residues: CASSEVGLGAVTEAFF.